The rows below give T cell receptor beta chains drawn from one sample of a study of brain T cells in children with intractable seizures. The assay was immunoSEQ multiplex PCR, and TCRdb's table has in-frame clones only and misses some. The sample has under 400,000 clones, about 94% seen once. The source material was peripheral blood, sampled more than 4 months after surgery. These receptors all come from a boy younger than two with tuberous sclerosis and intractable seizures. Both conserved end residues are part of each CDR3. Fields, in order: J gene, V gene, D gene, clone size, CDR3 protein, CDR3 DNA. A D gene is named only where the DNA matches it firmly. Clone size, where shown, is once, few, many, or a class for clones that have expanded.

>TRBJ2-4|TRBV4-2|TRBD2|.
CASSQDRTSGDLAKNIQYF
TGTGCCAGCAGCCAAGATCGTACTAGCGGGGACCTAGCCAAAAACATTCAGTACTTC
>TRBJ2-1|TRBV28|.|.
CASKRGLRETRYNEQFF
TGTGCCAGCAAGAGGGGGCTCCGGGAGACCCGATACAATGAGCAGTTCTTC
>TRBJ2-3|TRBV12-5|.|.
CASGFVPQPDTQYF
TGTGCTAGTGGTTTTGTGCCCCAGCCAGATACGCAGTATTTT
>TRBJ1-1|TRBV6-1|.|once
CASSEFPNTEAFF
TGTGCCAGCAGTGAATTTCCAAACACTGAAGCTTTCTTT
>TRBJ1-5|TRBV6-1|TRBD1|.
CASSDRGSQPQHF
TGTGCCAGCAGTGACAGGGGGTCCCAGCCCCAGCATTTT
>TRBJ2-2|TRBV29-1|TRBD1|.
CSVVGRGTTGELFF
TGCAGCGTTGTTGGCAGGGGGACGACCGGGGAGCTGTTTTTT
>TRBJ1-1|TRBV3-1/TRBV3-2|.|.
CASSLETEAFF
TGTGCCAGCAGCCTTGAGACTGAAGCTTTCTTT
>TRBJ2-1|TRBV3-1/TRBV3-2|.|.
CASSQGIPGGRFNEQFF
TGTGCCAGCAGCCAAGGTATCCCCGGGGGCCGATTCAATGAGCAGTTCTTC
>TRBJ1-1|TRBV7-9|.|few
CASSDTGYSEAFF
TGTGCCAGCAGCGATACAGGGTACTCTGAAGCTTTCTTT
>TRBJ2-2|TRBV6-5|TRBD2|.
CASSYSPLAETGELFF
TGTGCCAGCAGTTACTCGCCCCTAGCGGAGACCGGGGAGCTGTTTTTT
>TRBJ2-5|TRBV7-3|TRBD2|.
CASSLAGGIQETQYF
TGTGCCAGCAGTCTAGCGGGAGGGATCCAAGAGACCCAGTACTTC
>TRBJ1-6|TRBV7-3|.|.
CASSLTAPNSPLHF
TGTGCCAGCAGCTTAACCGCCCCGAATTCACCCCTCCACTTT
>TRBJ1-2|TRBV5-6|TRBD1|.
CASSPMPGQGFWGYTF
TGTGCCAGCAGCCCGATGCCGGGACAGGGGTTTTGGGGCTACACCTTC
>TRBJ1-3|TRBV5-1|.|.
CASSLSGGGSGNTIYF
TGCGCCAGCAGCTTGAGCGGAGGGGGCTCTGGAAACACCATATATTTT
>TRBJ1-1|TRBV19|.|.
CASSPGREDTEAFF
TGTGCCAGTAGCCCGGGCAGGGAGGACACTGAAGCTTTCTTT
>TRBJ2-7|TRBV6-5|.|.
CASSYSSGLSGEQYF
TGTGCCAGCAGTTACTCGTCGGGCCTGTCGGGCGAGCAGTACTTC
>TRBJ1-1|TRBV30|.|.
CACEGGVGYAEAFF
TGTGCCTGCGAAGGAGGGGTGGGTTATGCTGAAGCTTTCTTT
>TRBJ2-2|TRBV7-2|.|.
CASSSVKRANTGELFF
TGTGCCAGCAGCTCCGTGAAGCGGGCGAACACCGGGGAGCTGTTTTTT
>TRBJ2-7|TRBV7-3|.|.
CASSPTGVNEQYF
TGTGCCAGCAGCCCGACGGGAGTCAACGAGCAGTACTTC
>TRBJ1-2|TRBV10-3|TRBD1|.
CAISEGTAYGYTF
TGTGCCATCAGTGAGGGGACAGCCTATGGCTACACCTTC
>TRBJ2-1|TRBV27|.|once
CASSLSTVINEQFF
TGTGCCAGCAGTTTAAGTACCGTGATTAATGAGCAGTTCTTC
>TRBJ2-7|TRBV7-9|TRBD1|.
CASSLQGLSYEQYF
TGTGCCAGCAGCCTACAGGGGCTCTCCTACGAGCAGTACTTC
>TRBJ1-4|TRBV6-5|TRBD1|.
CASSPPGQQNEKLFF
TGTGCCAGCAGTCCTCCGGGACAGCAAAATGAAAAACTGTTTTTT
>TRBJ1-1|TRBV25-1|.|.
CARAPRAAFF
TGTGCCAGGGCCCCGAGGGCAGCTTTCTTT